This entry lists 7 T cell receptor beta chains sequenced from one sample in a study of long-term antiretroviral therapy in people with HIV. Version v3.0 of the immunoSEQ assay ran at survey level. The protocol was immunoSEQ multiplex PCR, while the TCRdb copy is restricted to in-frame clones and leaves out a portion. The sample includes about 24,000 clones, roughly 86% of them seen just once. Sequenced here: unsorted PBMCs, sampled 4.4 years after starting antiretroviral therapy. The receptors derive from a young man with HIV.

The sample holds a few counts of this clone. Other DNA sequences in the same sample also yield this CDR3. The J gene is TRBJ2-7, the V gene TRBV5-1; D may correspond to TRBD1 or TRBD2 (6 bases each). This CDR3 is 14 amino acids long. Germline CDR1 reads SGHRS; CDR2 reads YFSETQ. V was pared by 0 bases and J by 1 base, with 8 bases between. CDR3 region: CASSLVGGSYEQYF. The CDR3 nucleotides read TGCGCCAGCAGCTTGGTAGGGGGGTCCTACGAGCAGTACTTC.

The J gene is TRBJ2-1, the V gene TRBV5-1; 7 bases agree with TRBD2. The germline V gene encodes CDR1 SGHRS and CDR2 YFSETQ. V was clipped by 4 bases and J by 4 bases; unmatched bases: 8. CDR3 length equals 15 residues. The CDR3 DNA follows: TGCGCCAGCAGCAGTTCTAGCGGAAATTACAATGAGCAGTTCTTC. Its translation is CASSSSSGNYNEQFF. Together with reference TRBV5-1 and TRBJ2-1, the CDR3 gives the full variable domain: KAGVTQTPRYLIKTRGQQVTLSCSPISGHRSVSWYQQTPGQGLQFLFEYFSETQRNKGNFPGRFSGRQFSNSRSEMNVSTLELGDSALYLCASSSSSGNYNEQFFGPGTRLTVL.

This chain connects TRBV19 to TRBJ2-6; no firm D call. The V end lost 3 bases, the J end lost 0 bases, and 3 bases lay between the germline ends. CDR1 is LNHDA and CDR2 is SQIVND in the germline V gene (reference sequence). CDR3 size: 14 residues. DNA for the CDR3: TGTGCCAGTAGTATGGGCTCTGGGGCCAACGTCCTGACTTTC. Amino acid sequence: CASSMGSGANVLTF. Based on the CDR3 plus reference TRBV19 and TRBJ2-6, the full variable domain is DGGITQSPKYLFRKEGQNVTLSCEQNLNHDAMYWYRQDPGQGLRLIYYSQIVNDFQKGDIAEGYSVSREKKESFPLTVTSAQKNPTAFYLCASSMGSGANVLTFGAGSRLTVL.

The CDR3 protein is CASSLTQTYGYTF. The CDR3 nucleotides read TGTGCCAGCAGTTTAACCCAGACCTATGGCTACACCTTC. The gene calls are TRBV27 and TRBJ1-2; D gene unclear. Trimming cost V 2 bases and J 4 bases, with 8 bases left between them. The germline gives CDR1 MNHEY, CDR2 SMNVEV (reference sequence). CDR3 length: 13 amino acids.

This clone was recorded once. The chain has TRBV4-1 and TRBJ1-2; TRBD1 aligns across 7 bases. The CDR3 consists of 15 residues. The V and J ends lost 0 bases and 5 bases, in that order; junction bases with no gene match: 6. CDR1 is MGHRA, CDR2 YSYEKL, per germline. The CDR3 reads CASSQDSRGVYGYTF. The CDR3 DNA reads TGCGCCAGCAGCCAAGATAGCAGGGGGGTTTATGGCTACACCTTC.

The CDR3 loop reads CASSLVHPSDTEAFF. The CDR3 DNA is TGCGCCAGCAGCTTGGTCCACCCTAGTGACACTGAAGCTTTCTTT. The chain has TRBV5-1 and TRBJ1-1; no clear D. Trimming shortened V by 0 bases and J by 3 bases, and 12 bases separated the two germline ends. This CDR3 contains 15 residues. The germline V gene has CDR1 SGHRS and CDR2 YFSETQ.

The chain has TRBV7-5 and TRBJ2-7; no check of the table's D call, TRBD2, against the DNA was made. TRBV7-5 is shown as a pseudogene. The CDR3 runs to 15 residues. The CDR3 DNA is TGTGCCAGAAGCTTAGAGACTAGCGCATCTGGCGAGCAGTACTTC. Translating gives CARSLETSASGEQYF.